This T cell receptor beta chain was recorded in a study of cytotoxic CD8 clonotypes in ibrutinib-treated CLL. About the research overall: Among patients, about 25 responded partially and 2 completely; around 14 then stayed remitted and around 12 progressed after median around 73 months. The taking of response samples occurred after a median roughly 11 months of treatment, with a range of 6 to 36. Among the samples, the mean was 255,043 productive templates and 85,000 to 95,000 productive rearrangements.

The V gene lost 5 bases and the J gene lost 1 base, with 15 bases spanning the gap. Germline V gene sequence: CDR1 SGHVS, CDR2 FQNEAQ. The CDR3 covers 16 residues. Libraries were prepared by immunoSEQ multiplex PCR; TCRdb keeps only in-frame clonotypes and omits some of them. The data hold approximately 97,000 clones, with 70% to 80% observed a single time. This clone has just a few counts. Genomic DNA in an amount of approximately 2 micrograms was extracted from cryopreserved PBMCs and used for the preparation of TCR beta libraries. This sample comprised PBMCs, obtained after 24 months of ibrutinib treatment. The chain has TRBV7-8 and TRBJ1-5; the D gene is possibly TRBD1 (6 bases). This clonotype was obtained from a human donor with chronic lymphocytic leukemia. The CDR3 sequence is CASSARTVKSNQPQHF. In DNA form, the CDR3 reads TGTGCCAGCAGCGCCCGGACAGTCAAGAGCAATCAGCCCCAGCATTTT.